This T cell receptor (beta chain) was captured by sequencing in a study of blood T cells in healthy people across ages. Study outcomes and limitations: Relative to aged donors, long-lived donors carried more naive CD4+ cells and displayed higher diversity.

This clonotype occurred a few times. The antigen is undetermined. The authors ran a second PCR of 7 to 11 cycles using a sample-barcoded 5' primer and a J-beta primer mix. Every cDNA molecule carried a tag from a template-switch adaptor bearing 12 random nucleotides. TCRdb ran MiXCR on the 5' RACE reads and lists one entry per CDR3 protein. This table holds fewer than 800,000 distinct CDR3 sequences, over 45% found once. Extraction yielded at least 6 micrograms of total RNA per sample. This receptor was identified in a woman aged 55-69 years in good health. Sequenced: blood.

In DNA, the CDR3 is TGCAGTGCTACGGACCTCTCCACAGATACGCAGTATTTT. Residues: CSATDLSTDTQYF. The rearrangement joins TRBV20-1 to TRBJ2-3; no reliable D call. Germline V CDR1 and CDR2: DFQATT, SNEGSKA (reference sequence). Trimming took 4 bases from V and 2 from J, leaving 10 bases between them. The CDR3 loop spans 13 amino acids.